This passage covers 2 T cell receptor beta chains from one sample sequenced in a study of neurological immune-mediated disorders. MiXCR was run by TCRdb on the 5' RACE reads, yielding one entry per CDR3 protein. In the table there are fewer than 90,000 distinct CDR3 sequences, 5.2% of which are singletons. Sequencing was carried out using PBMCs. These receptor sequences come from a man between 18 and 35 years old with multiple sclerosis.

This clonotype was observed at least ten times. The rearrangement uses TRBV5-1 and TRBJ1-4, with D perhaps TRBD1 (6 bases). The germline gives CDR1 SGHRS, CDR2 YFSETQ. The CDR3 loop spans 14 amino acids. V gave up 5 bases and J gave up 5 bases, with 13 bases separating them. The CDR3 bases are TGCGCCAGCAGAGGGGGGACAAGGAATGAAAAACTGTTTTTT. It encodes CASRGGTRNEKLFF.

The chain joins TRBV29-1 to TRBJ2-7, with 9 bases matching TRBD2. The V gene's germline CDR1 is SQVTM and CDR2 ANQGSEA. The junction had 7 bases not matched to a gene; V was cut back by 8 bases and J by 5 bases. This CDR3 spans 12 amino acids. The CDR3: CSTRVAGDEQYF. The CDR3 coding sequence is TGCAGCACAAGGGTAGCGGGGGACGAGCAGTACTTC.